The clone carrying this TCR beta chain was seen only a few times. The sample is drawn from a study of CD8+CD57+ T cells in acquired aplastic anemia. The overall study: DNA from sorted CD4+ and CD8+ cells averaged roughly 3.2 ug.

CDR3 and TCR beta VDJ profiling relied on a genomic DNA template. TCRdb called the reads again in MiXCR, with one record for every CDR3 protein. The sample has roughly 500,000 distinct CDR3 sequences, approximately 32% seen once. This CDR3 contains 13 residues. Trimming took off 6 bases at V and 9 bases at J, with 12 bases between the two ends. Per germline, CDR1 SNHLY and CDR2 FYNNEI. By flow cytometry, patients selected for sequencing had shown an expansion of CD8+CD57+ cells. The J gene is TRBJ1-6, the V gene TRBV2, with D uncertain. The source of this sequence is a human donor with aplastic anemia. Sequencing was performed on sorted CD4+, CD8+, or CD8+CD57+ T cells (not recorded which) from PBMCs. The CDR3 coding sequence is TGTGCCAGCAGCTCCACCCGGGGTTCACCCCTCCACTTT. Protein sequence: CASSSTRGSPLHF.